The clone carrying this T cell receptor beta chain occurred a few times. These data originate in a study of control samples from healthy donors and cancer patients. The protocol was immunoSEQ multiplex PCR, while the TCRdb copy is restricted to in-frame clones and leaves out a portion. This sample carries some 100,000 clones, 85% to 90% of them seen once, and the ten largest clones take around 1.3%. V lost 4 bases to trimming and J lost 9 bases; unmatched junction nucleotides: 8. CDR1 and CDR2 from the germline V gene are LNHDA and SQIVND (reference sequence). This CDR3 is 15 amino acids long. This clonotype was sampled from a woman aged 45-65 years in good health. Specimen: blood. The chain is built from TRBV19 and TRBJ1-6, with TRBD1 matching 8 bases. The CDR3 DNA sequence: TGTGCCAGTAGTACGTCAGGGGGCGCAGGTTCACCCCTCCACTTT. Translating gives CASSTSGGAGSPLHF.